Presented here are 15 T cell receptor beta chains from one specimen sequenced in a study of blood T cells in healthy people across ages. Sample-barcoded 5' priming and a J-beta primer mix drove a second PCR of about 7 to 11 cycles. TCRdb redid the calling of the 5' RACE reads with MiXCR, one entry per CDR3 protein. The sample carries around 900,000 distinct CDR3 sequences, 25% to 35% recorded once. Sequenced material: blood. The receptors stem from a woman aged 80 or over in good health.

This rearrangement joins TRBV6-5 to TRBJ1-2; 7 bases are a match to TRBD1. The CDR3 is 14 residues long. CDR1 is MNHEY and CDR2 is SVGAGI in the germline V gene. V shed 6 bases and J 5 bases; nucleotides not matched to a gene: 9. CDR3 nucleotide sequence: TGTGCCAGCAGCCCCTCGGCAGGGGGTTATGGCTACACCTTC. This translates into CASSPSAGGYGYTF.

The J gene is TRBJ1-5, the V gene TRBV28; a weak D match, TRBD1 (5 bases). Germline CDR1 reads MDHEN; CDR2 reads SYDVKM. Between the trimmed V and J ends, which lost 4 bases and 6 bases, there was a span of 13 bases. This CDR3 region has 14 residues. In DNA form, the CDR3 reads TGTGCCAGCAGTTCTGGGACGTACCTTCAGCCCCAGCATTTT. Its protein is CASSSGTYLQPQHF.

This clonotype has at least ten counts. The rearrangement uses TRBV3-1 and TRBJ2-3; 11 bases match TRBD2. CDR1 and CDR2 (germline): LGHDT, YNNKEL (reference sequence). The J segment lost 2 bases and the V segment lost 6 bases, leaving 10 bases of the junction unmatched. This CDR3 is built from 17 residues. The CDR3 DNA sequence: TGTGCCAGCAGGAGAGGGGTGGGACTAGCGGTCACAGATACGCAGTATTTT. It specifies CASRRGVGLAVTDTQYF.

This clonotype appeared many times. The CDR3 sequence is CASTPGGTTDTQYF. In nucleotides, the CDR3 is TGTGCCAGTACCCCAGGGGGCACAACAGATACGCAGTATTTT. This chain joins TRBV19 and TRBJ2-3; 8 bases agree with TRBD1. Germline CDR1 is LNHDA and CDR2 is SQIVND (reference sequence). The CDR3 contains 14 residues. V dropped 7 bases and J dropped 3; count of bases not matched to a gene: 6.

Ten or more counts support this clonotype. The chain couples TRBV20-1 to TRBJ2-1; 8 bases align to TRBD2. From germline, CDR1 is DFQATT and CDR2 SNEGSKA (reference sequence). The CDR3 is 14 residues long. The CDR3 DNA sequence: TGCAGCATTGGGTCCAGCGGGGGCCCTTACGAGCAGTTCTTC. It translates to CSIGSSGGPYEQFF.

The rearrangement joins TRBV20-1 to TRBJ2-7; 10 nucleotides line up with TRBD1. CDR1 DFQATT and CDR2 SNEGSKA come from the germline V gene (reference sequence). Trimming took 1 base from V and 3 from J; bases not matched to a gene: 6. The CDR3 consists of 15 residues. CDR3 sequence: CSARGDRGFGYEQYV. In DNA form, the CDR3 reads TGCAGTGCTAGAGGGGACAGGGGATTTGGCTACGAGCAGTACGTC.

A remark on this clonotype: One end of the junction does not line up with germline, which may come from a read error. This chain connects TRBV10-3 to TRBJ2-5; 9 positions match TRBD2. This CDR3 has 16 residues. Per germline, CDR1 ENHRY and CDR2 SYGVKD. CDR3 sequence: CAIRGGGSGGQEAQYF. The CDR3 nucleotides read TGTGCCATCAGAGGCGGGGGAAGCGGGGGGCAAGAGGCCCAGTACTTC.

The V and J genes are TRBV5-1 and TRBJ2-2; D is perhaps TRBD1 (5 bases). The CDR3 extends over 15 amino acids. Germline V gene data show CDR1 as SGHRS and CDR2 as YFSETQ. The ends were cut back, 2 bases at V and 0 bases at J, with 8 bases in the middle. The CDR3 sequence is CASSLGAPNTGELFF. The CDR3 coding sequence is TGCGCCAGCAGCTTAGGGGCCCCGAACACCGGGGAGCTGTTTTTT.

This clonotype has at least ten counts. This chain joins TRBV6-2 or TRBV6-3 and TRBJ1-2; 8 bases agree with TRBD1. Looked up from germline, CDR1 is MNHEY and CDR2 is SVGEGT. Trimming cost V 7 bases and J 6 bases; bases outside gene matches: 4. The CDR3 contains 12 residues. CDR3 coding DNA: TGTGCCAGCACTACAGGGGGTGATGGCTACACCTTC. As protein: CASTTGGDGYTF.

There are many counts of this clonotype. The chain joins TRBV12-3 or TRBV12-4 to TRBJ2-7; 13 nucleotides match TRBD2. The CDR3 covers 14 residues. J lost 8 bases, V lost 2 bases, and 3 bases had no gene match. This CDR3 is CASSLRTSGGKQYF. The CDR3 DNA reads TGTGCCAGCAGTTTAAGGACTAGCGGGGGTAAGCAGTACTTC.

This clonotype was detected once. A read error may produce the germline difference seen at one junction end. This chain uses TRBV11-2 with TRBJ2-2; a possible D gene is TRBD1 (5 bases). The V gene's germline CDR1 is SGHAT and CDR2 FQNNGV. CDR3 size: 13 residues. The CDR3 sequence is CACRARLTGELFF. The DNA for the CDR3 is TGTGCCTGCAGGGCAAGACTCACCGGGGAGCTGTTTTTT.

The sample holds many counts of this clonotype. The chain has TRBV7-2 and TRBJ2-3; weak D call: TRBD2 (7 bases). The V gene's germline CDR1 is SGHTA and CDR2 FQGNSA. Trimming cost V 0 bases and J 7 bases, with 20 bases left between them. There are 17 residues in the CDR3. CDR3 DNA sequence: TGTGCCAGCAGCTTAGCGCTTATGGGGGGGGCCCTGAATACGCAGTATTTT. As protein: CASSLALMGGALNTQYF.

The chain employs TRBV2 and TRBJ2-3, with TRBD2 as a possible D gene (7 bases). V gave up 8 bases and J gave up 6 bases, with 15 bases separating them. The germline CDR1 and CDR2 sequences are SNHLY and FYNNEI. The CDR3 runs 13 residues. Written as DNA, the CDR3 is TGTGCCAGCGCCCTAGGGGGGGTGGATACGCAGTATTTT. This codes for CASALGGVDTQYF.

The count of this clonotype is one. An end of the junction differs from the germline gene, which may be a read error. V gene TRBV7-9 combines with J gene TRBJ1-2; no clear D. CDR1 is SEHNR and CDR2 is FQNEAQ in the germline V gene (reference sequence). The CDR3 contains 16 residues. CDR3 region: CASSPDSSGGNYGNTF. CDR3 coding DNA: TGTGCCAGCAGCCCTGATAGTTCAGGAGGAAACTATGGCAACACCTTC.

The chain recombines TRBV7-2 with TRBJ2-3; TRBD2 aligns across 15 bases. The trim removed 4 bases at V and 5 bases at J, leaving 4 bases unmatched. Germline lookup yields CDR1 SGHTA and CDR2 FQGNSA. This CDR3 is 16 amino acids long. The CDR3 nucleotides are TGTGCCAGCAGCTGGGGACTAGCGGGAGGTGTAGATACGCAGTATTTT. Translated, it gives CASSWGLAGGVDTQYF.